The sequence of this T cell receptor (beta chain) was determined in a study of Ad26.COV2.S vaccination and SARS-CoV-2 variants. The CDR3 is 16 residues long. J was trimmed by 2 bases and V by 3 bases; bases with no gene match: 8. CDR1 is SGHKS and CDR2 is YYEKEE in the germline V gene (reference sequence). TCRdb's table, derived via immunoSEQ multiplex PCR, lists solely in-frame clones and lacks some. The sample records about 350,000 clones, about 91% being singletons. This receptor was identified in a human donor who had recovered from COVID-19. Here the sequenced sample was peripheral blood, taken after recovery from COVID-19. The V gene is TRBV5-5, the J gene TRBJ1-2; TRBD1 matches 9 bases. CDR3 loop: CASSSTDRGGNYGYTF. CDR3 DNA: TGTGCCAGCAGCTCCACGGACAGGGGAGGCAACTATGGCTACACCTTC.